This passage covers 15 T cell receptor beta chains from one sample sequenced in a study of T-cell reconstitution after alpha-beta-depleted transplantation in children. TCRbeta library construction was performed incorporating unique molecular identifiers. MiXCR, applied by TCRdb to the PCR reads, yields one record per CDR3 protein. This table holds roughly 250,000 distinct CDR3 sequences, less than 9% found once. The specimen was PBMCs, mostly from graft donor cells, collected 180 days after TCRalphabeta/CD19-depleted stem cell transplant. Every receptor here comes from a male patient younger than 18 who had a stem cell transplant for acute lymphoblastic leukemia, so the T cells may come from the graft donor.

This clonotype was seen ten or more times. V is TRBV7-6 and J is TRBJ2-2; 12 nucleotides agree with TRBD1. This CDR3 spans 18 amino acids. V dropped 2 bases and J dropped 4; count of bases not matched to a gene: 8. Germline CDR1 reads SGHVS; CDR2 reads FNYEAQ. The CDR3 spells CASSLRGGQGAGTGELFF. CDR3 coding DNA: TGTGCCAGCAGCTTACGGGGGGGACAGGGGGCCGGCACCGGGGAGCTGTTTTTT.

This clonotype was detected ten times or more. This sequence joins TRBV29-1 and TRBJ1-2; no clear D. Trimming took 3 bases from V and 1 from J, leaving 18 bases between them. The CDR3 covers 16 residues. CDR1 is SQVTM and CDR2 is ANQGSEA in the germline V gene. This CDR3 is CSVDNDRDLINYGYTF. The CDR3 DNA reads as TGCAGCGTTGATAACGATAGGGATTTAATTAACTATGGCTACACCTTC.

The table lists this clonotype with many counts. V gene TRBV28 combines with J gene TRBJ1-3, with 7 bases identical to TRBD1. The V and J ends lost 2 bases and 3 bases, in that order; junction bases with no gene match: 4. This CDR3 comprises 15 residues. CDR1 is MDHEN and CDR2 is SYDVKM in the germline V gene. The CDR3 here is CASSLLGTVGNTIYF. CDR3 DNA: TGTGCCAGCAGTTTACTCGGGACAGTTGGAAACACCATATATTTT. Drawing the rest from reference TRBV28 and TRBJ1-3, the complete variable domain is DVKVTQSSRYLVKRTGEKVFLECVQDMDHENMFWYRQDPGLGLRLIYFSYDVKMKEKGDIPEGYSVSREKKERFSLILESASTNQTSMYLCASSLLGTVGNTIYFGEGSWLTVV.

J is TRBJ2-1 and V is TRBV28; 7 bases are a match to TRBD2. CDR1 is MDHEN and CDR2 is SYDVKM in the germline V gene. The V gene end was trimmed by 3 bases and the J gene end by 9 bases; junction bases not matched to a gene: 11. The CDR3 is 15 residues long. CDR3 DNA: TGTGCCAGCAGTTTCCCCCGAGGACTAGTCAGTGAGCAGTTCTTC. As protein: CASSFPRGLVSEQFF.

In this sample, this clonotype turned up many times. The CDR3 sequence: CASSLEVTGLGYTF. The CDR3 DNA reads as TGCGCCAGCAGCTTGGAGGTGACAGGACTTGGCTACACCTTC. The V call is TRBV5-1, the J call TRBJ1-2; D may be TRBD1 (6 bases). V was cut by 0 bases and J by 7 bases, with 13 bases left in between. The CDR3 consists of 14 residues. The V gene's germline CDR1 is SGHRS and CDR2 YFSETQ.

There are many counts of this clonotype. V gene TRBV5-1 combines with J gene TRBJ2-7; 8 nucleotides line up with TRBD2. This CDR3 has 15 amino acids. The germline gives CDR1 SGHRS, CDR2 YFSETQ. V shed 5 bases, J shed 2 bases, and the junction held 9 bases outside the gene matches. This CDR3 reads CASSSGTRLPYEQYF. The CDR3 region has the DNA TGCGCCAGCAGTTCCGGGACTAGACTCCCCTACGAGCAGTACTTC.

This clonotype appeared many times. Written as DNA, the CDR3 is TGTGCCAGCAGCTTTGGTCGGACTACGGGAGAGCAGTACTTC. Protein sequence: CASSFGRTTGEQYF. The rearrangement uses TRBV7-9 and TRBJ2-7; tentatively, D is TRBD2 (6 bases). This CDR3 has 14 residues. Deletions cut 3 bases from V and 7 bases from J, with 16 bases between. From germline, CDR1 is SEHNR and CDR2 FQNEAQ (reference sequence).

This clonotype was detected many times. The V and J genes are TRBV12-3 or TRBV12-4 and TRBJ2-2; 10 bases map to TRBD1. With V trimmed by 7 bases and J by 3 bases, 11 bases remained unmatched. The CDR3 contains 17 residues. The CDR3 DNA reads TGTGCCAGCACCCCAACAAGGGACAGGGGCGACACCGGGGAGCTGTTTTTT. Amino acids: CASTPTRDRGDTGELFF.

This clonotype was detected many times. The V gene is TRBV5-5, the J gene TRBJ2-7; D is uncertain. The germline V and J ends were trimmed by 3 bases and 0 bases, with 10 bases remaining between them. The CDR3 spans 14 residues. The germline V gene has CDR1 SGHKS and CDR2 YYEKEE (reference sequence). CDR3 residues: CASSSWAVSYEQYF. As DNA, the CDR3 is TGTGCCAGCAGCTCTTGGGCTGTCTCCTACGAGCAGTACTTC.

By share, this clonotype counts as medium-sized. The chain carries TRBV25-1 and TRBJ1-2; TRBD1 aligns across 11 bases. The germline V gene has CDR1 MGHDK and CDR2 SYGVNS. The CDR3 contains 15 residues. Losses at the gene ends were 5 bases for V and 6 bases for J; bases not matched to a gene: 8. In DNA, the CDR3 is TGTGCCAGCAGTTCCCGGACAGGGGGCGGTCATGGCTACACCTTC. This gives the protein CASSSRTGGGHGYTF.

The sample holds many counts of this clonotype. CDR3 residues: CASSSRGLAGVTDTQYF. The CDR3 nucleotides read TGTGCCAGCAGCTCGCGGGGACTAGCGGGGGTCACAGATACGCAGTATTTT. V is TRBV7-2 and J is TRBJ2-3; 14 bases fit TRBD2. The V segment lost 4 bases and the J segment 2 bases; nucleotides outside the gene matches: 5. CDR1 is SGHTA and CDR2 is FQGNSA in the germline V gene. The CDR3 extends over 17 amino acids.

This clonotype has only a few counts. The rearrangement uses TRBV20-1 and TRBJ2-7; tentatively, D is TRBD1 (5 bases). The V end was cut by 1 base, the J end by 5 bases, with 6 bases between. The CDR3 runs 11 residues. Germline V lookup: CDR1 DFQATT, CDR2 SNEGSKA (reference sequence). The CDR3 DNA reads as TGCAGTGCTAGAGTGGGGCACGAGCAGTACTTC. It codes for CSARVGHEQYF.

This clonotype was counted at least ten times. This sequence joins TRBV12-3 or TRBV12-4 and TRBJ2-7; D uncertain. This CDR3 spans 14 amino acids. Trimming removed 6 bases from V and 6 bases from J, with 18 bases in between. CDR3 bases: TGTGCCAGCAGCCCGGTGTTAGCTCCTGGCGAGCAGTACTTC. Translation: CASSPVLAPGEQYF.

This clonotype has only a few counts. This chain connects TRBV27 to TRBJ2-1, with 11 bases matching TRBD2. In germline, CDR1 is MNHEY, CDR2 SMNVEV (reference sequence). J lost 10 bases, V lost 7 bases, and 12 bases had no gene match. The CDR3 extends over 15 amino acids. The CDR3 DNA sequence: TGTGCCAGCACCCCAAACCCGGGACTAGCGGCGGAGCAGTTCTTC. It translates to CASTPNPGLAAEQFF.

Worth noting for this clonotype: A read error may explain this, as a much larger clone is one base away. CDR3 sequence reads: CASGLYRGGTDTQYF. The CDR3, as DNA: TGTGCCAGCGGCCTCTACAGGGGAGGCACAGATACGCAGTATTTT. This chain links TRBV28 with TRBJ2-3, with 7 bases fitting TRBD1. The CDR3 consists of 15 residues. Germline V lookup: CDR1 MDHEN, CDR2 SYDVKM. The junction had 9 bases not matched to a gene; V was cut back by 8 bases and J by 1 base.